The clone carrying this TCR beta chain has just a few counts. Antigen specificity is unknown. This sample was included in a study of identical twins. Notes on the study in general: For cord blood, abundant beta clonotypes had fewer insertions, unlike memory repertoires, which showed none.

V shed 3 bases, J shed 5 bases, and the junction held 5 bases outside the gene matches. Germline CDR1 and CDR2: LGHNA and YSLEER. This CDR3 has 14 residues. TCRdb re-called the 5' RACE reads with MiXCR, one entry per CDR3 protein. The profile shows some 590,000 distinct CDR3 sequences, 9.5% to 10% of them singletons. These data were likewise used in another study, on yellow fever vaccine responses in identical twins.

This receptor was obtained from a woman aged 18-35 years in good health. The rearrangement joins TRBV4-3 to TRBJ2-7; TRBD2 agrees at 9 bases. Sequenced material: PBMCs. DNA for the CDR3: TGCGCCAGCAGCCAGAGGGCGGGAGGGCACGAGCAGTACTTC. It codes for CASSQRAGGHEQYF.